Presented here are 29 T cell receptor beta chains from one specimen sequenced in a study of CD8+CD57+ T cells in acquired aplastic anemia. For sequencing, patients were chosen who had shown expansion of CD8+CD57+ cells by flow cytometry. CDR3 and TCR beta VDJ profiling relied on a genomic DNA template. Using its own MiXCR run on the reads, TCRdb lists one record per CDR3 protein. Of about 95,000 distinct CDR3 sequences in the sample, around 68% were seen once. Sequenced: sorted CD4+, CD8+, or CD8+CD57+ T cells (not recorded which) from PBMCs. These receptors came from a human donor with aplastic anemia.

This clonotype was found a few times. V is TRBV10-3 and J is TRBJ2-3; maybe TRBD2 (6 bases). The ends were cut back, 7 bases at V and 1 base at J, with 9 bases in the middle. This CDR3 is 13 amino acids long. From germline, CDR1 is ENHRY and CDR2 SYGVKD. The CDR3 spells CAITGAGTDTQYF. The CDR3 nucleotides read TGTGCCATCACGGGAGCCGGCACAGATACGCAGTATTTT.

This chain links TRBV10-3 with TRBJ1-1; possible D gene TRBD1, 5 bases. This CDR3 has 13 amino acids. Trimming pared 7 bases from V and 1 base from J, leaving 10 bases between. Germline lookup yields CDR1 ENHRY and CDR2 SYGVKD. CDR3 region: CAITKTGNTEAFF. The CDR3 nucleotides are TGTGCCATCACCAAAACAGGGAACACTGAAGCTTTCTTT.

In nucleotides, the CDR3 is TGTGCCACCAGTGATTACACCGCAAGGGATAAGTTCTTC. Translated, it gives CATSDYTARDKFF. The chain uses TRBV24-1 and TRBJ2-1, with unresolved D. This CDR3 contains 13 residues. The V end lost 2 bases, the J end lost 14 bases, and 15 bases lay between the germline ends. Germline V gene data show CDR1 as KGHDR and CDR2 as SFDVKD.

This chain uses TRBV7-3 with TRBJ2-3; TRBD1 matches 7 bases. The CDR3 totals 15 residues. V was pared by 4 bases and J by 0 bases, with 4 bases of the junction left unmatched. Germline V CDR1 and CDR2: SGHTA, FQGTGA. CDR3 residues: CASSSTGHSTDTQYF. In nucleotides, the CDR3 is TGTGCCAGCAGCTCGACAGGGCACAGCACAGATACGCAGTATTTT. The full variable domain, rest sourced from reference TRBV7-3 and TRBJ2-3, is GAGVSQTPSNKVTEKGKYVELRCDPISGHTALYWYRQSLGQGPEFLIYFQGTGAADDSGLPNDRFFAVRPEGSVSTLKIQRTERGDSAVYLCASSSTGHSTDTQYFGPGTRLTVL.

The chain joins TRBV24-1 to TRBJ2-7, with 9 bases lining up with TRBD1. After removal of 3 bases from V and 2 bases from J, the junction contained 4 bases not matched to a gene. Germline CDR1 reads KGHDR; CDR2 reads SFDVKD. This CDR3 comprises 15 residues. The CDR3 loop reads CATSDGQGSAYEQYF. The CDR3 region has the DNA TGTGCCACCAGTGATGGACAGGGGAGCGCCTACGAGCAGTACTTC.

The gene calls are TRBV10-3 and TRBJ1-1; D call uncertain. Germline V gives CDR1 ENHRY, CDR2 SYGVKD. The ends were cut back, 1 base at V and 5 bases at J, with 11 bases in the middle. The CDR3 length is 14 residues. CDR3 bases: TGTGCCATCAGTGAGTATGGGAACCGAACTGAAGCTTTCTTT. Protein product: CAISEYGNRTEAFF.

In its sample, this clonotype was seen a few times. This chain connects TRBV2 to TRBJ2-7; a weak D match, TRBD2 (6 bases). V lost 8 bases and J lost 2, with 19 bases in between. This CDR3 has 15 residues. Germline loops: CDR1 SNHLY, CDR2 FYNNEI. The CDR3, as DNA: TGTGCCAGCCGCGTGGAGGGGACTTCCACCTACGAGCAGTACTTC. Translation: CASRVEGTSTYEQYF.

The chain has TRBV19 and TRBJ2-2; 11 bases are shared with TRBD1. From germline, CDR1 is LNHDA and CDR2 SQIVND (reference sequence). V was clipped by 10 bases and J by 4 bases; unmatched bases: 2. This CDR3 comprises 13 residues. The CDR3 spells CATDRGPTGELFF. DNA for the CDR3: TGTGCCACGGACAGGGGGCCCACCGGGGAGCTGTTTTTT.

The chain is built from TRBV2 and TRBJ1-6, with D tentatively TRBD1 (5 bases). V lost 4 bases, J lost 9 bases, and 10 bases lay in between. Germline V gene sequence: CDR1 SNHLY, CDR2 FYNNEI. The CDR3 covers 13 residues. CDR3 DNA sequence: TGTGCCAGCAGTGGCAGGGAAGGTTCACCCCTCCACTTT. Translating gives CASSGREGSPLHF.

The V and J genes are TRBV2 and TRBJ1-2; 11 bases are a match to TRBD1. This CDR3 contains 14 residues. V dropped 3 bases and J dropped 8; count of bases not matched to a gene: 5. Germline V gene sequence: CDR1 SNHLY, CDR2 FYNNEI. CDR3 residues: CASSDQGTGGGYTF. CDR3 DNA sequence: TGTGCCAGCAGTGATCAAGGGACAGGGGGAGGCTACACCTTC.

The chain employs TRBV20-1 and TRBJ1-3, with D hard to call. CDR1 is DFQATT, CDR2 SNEGSKA, per germline (reference sequence). The ends were cut back, 3 bases at V and 2 bases at J, with 5 bases in the middle. This CDR3 comprises 12 residues. The chain's CDR3 is CSASSAGNTIYF. The CDR3, as DNA: TGCAGTGCTAGTTCGGCTGGAAACACCATATATTTT.

This clonotype was detected only a few times. The chain couples TRBV24-1 to TRBJ1-2; a weak D match, TRBD1 (5 bases). With 5 bases removed from V and 5 bases from J, the gap between germline ends came to 11 bases. The CDR3 runs 13 residues. Germline V gene sequence: CDR1 KGHDR, CDR2 SFDVKD. CDR3 coding DNA: TGTGCCACCAGTGTAGGGGAAATGTATGGCTACACCTTC. This gives the protein CATSVGEMYGYTF.

The chain links TRBV4-3 to TRBJ2-7; D ambiguous. The germline V gene has CDR1 LGHNA and CDR2 YSLEER. The CDR3 length is 12 residues. Between the trimmed V and J ends, which lost 0 bases and 3 bases, there was a span of 3 bases. The CDR3 loop is CASSQDYYEQYF. The CDR3 coding sequence is TGCGCCAGCAGCCAAGATTACTACGAGCAGTACTTC.

This clonotype was recorded many times. The V call is TRBV6-1, the J call TRBJ2-1; D unresolved. In germline, CDR1 is MNHNS, CDR2 SASEGT. Trimming removed 2 bases at V and 5 bases at J, with 13 bases between. This CDR3 is 15 amino acids long. The CDR3 sequence: CASSEQEGSHNEQFF. CDR3 DNA sequence: TGTGCCAGCAGTGAACAAGAAGGGTCCCACAATGAGCAGTTCTTC.

This chain joins TRBV24-1 and TRBJ2-2; TRBD2 aligns across 7 bases. V was pared by 5 bases and J by 1 base, with 3 bases of the junction left unmatched. Germline-derived CDR1 and CDR2 are KGHDR and SFDVKD. The CDR3 is made up of 15 amino acids. CDR3 DNA: TGTGCCACCAGTGCTTCTAGCGGGAACACCGGGGAGCTGTTTTTT. Residues: CATSASSGNTGELFF.

V and J are TRBV18 and TRBJ2-7; 9 bases are shared with TRBD1. The CDR3 contains 15 residues. Losses at the gene ends were 3 bases for V and 5 bases for J; bases not matched to a gene: 8. Germline CDR1 is KGHSH and CDR2 is LQKENI. The CDR3 protein is CASSPRPGQGHEQYF. The CDR3, as DNA: TGTGCCAGCTCACCGCGGCCGGGACAGGGACACGAGCAGTACTTC.

This clonotype was recorded a few times. This chain connects TRBV20-1 to TRBJ2-5; tentatively, D is TRBD2 (6 bases). Germline assignment: CDR1 DFQATT and CDR2 SNEGSKA (reference sequence). This CDR3 has 14 amino acids. Between the trimmed V and J ends, which lost 1 base and 4 bases, there was a span of 13 bases. The chain's CDR3 is CSARGEREAETQYF. CDR3 bases: TGCAGTGCTAGAGGCGAGAGGGAGGCAGAGACCCAGTACTTC.

The V call is TRBV7-9, the J call TRBJ2-1; D call uncertain. CDR1 and CDR2 from the germline V gene are SEHNR and FQNEAQ (reference sequence). This CDR3 comprises 11 residues. Trimming cost V 2 bases and J 8 bases, with 4 bases left between them. Written as DNA, the CDR3 is TGTGCCAGCAGCTTATATGATGAGCAGTTCTTC. Translation gives CASSLYDEQFF.

This clonotype has just one count. This chain links TRBV20-1 with TRBJ1-3; TRBD1 might be the D (5 bases). Germline assignment: CDR1 DFQATT and CDR2 SNEGSKA (reference sequence). The CDR3 is 12 residues long. Trimming left V 5 bases short and J 4 bases short, with 9 bases between. CDR3 sequence: CSAGANGNTIYF. The CDR3 nucleotides are TGCAGTGCTGGGGCGAACGGAAACACCATATATTTT.

V and J are TRBV6-5 and TRBJ2-5; 7 bases match TRBD1. The CDR3 loop spans 17 amino acids. Germline CDR1 is MNHEY and CDR2 is SVGAGI. V gave up 2 bases and J gave up 3 bases; unmatched junction bases: 12. CDR3 sequence (DNA): TGTGCCAGCAGTTACCCCCGGGACAGATTCGAAAAAGAGACCCAGTACTTC. Its translation: CASSYPRDRFEKETQYF.

This clonotype showed up just a few times. The CDR3 sequence: CASTSPGKSANEQFF. DNA of the CDR3: TGTGCCAGCACCTCCCCTGGCAAATCCGCCAATGAGCAGTTCTTC. The V gene is TRBV2, the J gene TRBJ2-1; D unresolved. Germline V gene sequence: CDR1 SNHLY, CDR2 FYNNEI. This CDR3 is built from 15 residues. V lost 7 bases and J lost 6, with 19 bases in between.

The V call is TRBV24-1, the J call TRBJ1-1; D uncertain. The germline V and J ends were trimmed by 4 bases and 1 base, with 6 bases remaining between them. From germline, CDR1 is KGHDR and CDR2 SFDVKD. The CDR3 spans 13 residues. This chain's CDR3 is CATSDPGNTEAFF. The CDR3 coding sequence is TGTGCCACCAGTGACCCGGGGAACACTGAAGCTTTCTTT.

CDR3 amino acids: CATSRGPGTSYEQYF. In DNA, the CDR3 is TGTGCCACCAGCAGAGGTCCAGGGACCTCCTACGAGCAGTACTTC. The rearrangement links TRBV15 to TRBJ2-7, with D possibly called TRBD1 or TRBD2 (5 bases each). Between the trimmed V and J ends, which lost 1 base and 0 bases, there was a span of 10 bases. Germline-derived CDR1 and CDR2 are LNHNV and YYDKDF (reference sequence). The CDR3 loop spans 15 amino acids.

The V call is TRBV19, the J call TRBJ1-3, with TRBD1 as a possible D gene (5 bases). Germline CDR1 is LNHDA and CDR2 is SQIVND (reference sequence). Trimming removed 3 bases at V and 4 bases at J, with 7 bases between. This CDR3 has 13 residues. CDR3 protein: CASSIRDGNTIYF. In DNA, the CDR3 is TGTGCCAGTAGTATCCGGGACGGAAACACCATATATTTT.

The CDR3 is CSAGRSSAFLTDTQYF. The CDR3, as DNA: TGCAGTGCTGGCCGAAGTAGCGCCTTCTTGACAGATACGCAGTATTTT. The chain carries TRBV20-1 and TRBJ2-3; the D gene is possibly TRBD2 (5 bases). Germline CDR1 DFQATT, CDR2 SNEGSKA (reference sequence). This CDR3 is 16 amino acids long. Trimming removed 5 bases from V and 3 bases from J, with 21 bases in between.

This chain connects TRBV7-8 to TRBJ1-1; tentatively, D is TRBD1 (5 bases). V was shortened by 2 bases and J by 4 bases, with 14 bases between the two germline ends. From germline, CDR1 is SGHVS and CDR2 FQNEAQ. The CDR3 totals 15 residues. In nucleotides, the CDR3 is TGTGCCAGCAGCTTAATGAGGGGTGCGGGCACTGAAGCTTTCTTT. It encodes CASSLMRGAGTEAFF.

This clonotype was seen only a few times. The chain combines TRBV29-1 with TRBJ1-3; D is possibly TRBD1 (5 bases). Trimming took 4 bases from V and 1 from J, leaving 8 bases between them. The CDR3 is 13 amino acids. The germline CDR1 and CDR2 sequences are SQVTM and ANQGSEA. As DNA, the CDR3 is TGCAGCGTTGGAAAGGGGTCTGGAAACACCATATATTTT. Translation: CSVGKGSGNTIYF. Full variable domain (rest looked up from reference TRBV29-1 and TRBJ1-3): SAVISQKPSRDICQRGTSLTIQCQVDSQVTMMFWYRQQPGQSLTLIATANQGSEATYESGFVIDKFPISRPNLTFSTLTVSNMSPEDSSIYLCSVGKGSGNTIYFGEGSWLTVV.

The rearrangement links TRBV7-2 to TRBJ2-3; possibly TRBD2 for D (5 bases). This CDR3 is 12 amino acids long. Germline V lookup: CDR1 SGHTA, CDR2 FQGNSA. The V and J ends lost 3 bases and 4 bases respectively, with 5 bases between them. CDR3 nucleotide sequence: TGTGCCAGCAGCTTTAGCGCAGATACGCAGTATTTT. It translates to CASSFSADTQYF.

This clonotype was seen at least ten times. The chain uses TRBV7-8 and TRBJ2-1; the match to TRBD2 covers 15 bases. Germline lookup yields CDR1 SGHVS and CDR2 FQNEAQ. CDR3 length: 15 amino acids. V gave up 5 bases and J gave up 7 bases; unmatched junction bases: 3. CDR3 amino acids: CASSPGLAGGNEQFF. The CDR3 DNA is TGTGCCAGCAGCCCTGGACTAGCGGGGGGGAATGAGCAGTTCTTC.